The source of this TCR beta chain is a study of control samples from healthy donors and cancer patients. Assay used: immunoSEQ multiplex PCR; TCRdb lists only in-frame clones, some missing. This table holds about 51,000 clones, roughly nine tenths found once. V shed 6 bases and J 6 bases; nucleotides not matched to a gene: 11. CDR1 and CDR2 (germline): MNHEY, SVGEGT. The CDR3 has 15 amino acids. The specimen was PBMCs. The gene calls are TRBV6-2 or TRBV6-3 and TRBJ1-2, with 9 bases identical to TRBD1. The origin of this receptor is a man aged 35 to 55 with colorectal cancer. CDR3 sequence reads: CASSRIMGQGHGYTF. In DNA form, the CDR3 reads TGTGCCAGCAGCCGTATCATGGGACAGGGCCATGGCTACACCTTC.